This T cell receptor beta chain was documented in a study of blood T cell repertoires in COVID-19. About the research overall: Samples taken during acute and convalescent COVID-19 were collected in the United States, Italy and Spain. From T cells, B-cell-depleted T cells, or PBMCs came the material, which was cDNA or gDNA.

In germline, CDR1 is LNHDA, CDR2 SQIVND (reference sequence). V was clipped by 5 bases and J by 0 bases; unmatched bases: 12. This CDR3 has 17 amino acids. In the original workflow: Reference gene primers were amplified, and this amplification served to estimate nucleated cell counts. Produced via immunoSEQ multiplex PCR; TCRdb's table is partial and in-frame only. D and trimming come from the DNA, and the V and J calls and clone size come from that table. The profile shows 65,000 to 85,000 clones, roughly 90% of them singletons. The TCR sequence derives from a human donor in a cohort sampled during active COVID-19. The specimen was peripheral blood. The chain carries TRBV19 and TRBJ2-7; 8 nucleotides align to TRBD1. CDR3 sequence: CASSPRTGQLNSYEQYF. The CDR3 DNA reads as TGTGCCAGTAGTCCCCGGACAGGGCAGTTAAACTCCTACGAGCAGTACTTC.